Each of the 9 T cell receptor beta chains below was sequenced from the same sample in a study of identical twins. TCRdb re-derived calls from the 5' RACE reads in MiXCR, one entry per CDR3 protein. The data hold about 470,000 distinct CDR3 sequences, with approximately 25% observed a single time. These data are also associated with another study on T cells expressing NK-cell markers.

Sequenced input: CD4+ T cells sorted from blood. Source of these receptors: a woman under 30 in good health.

This clonotype showed up just a few times. J is TRBJ2-7 and V is TRBV12-3 or TRBV12-4, with 9 nucleotides matching TRBD1. This CDR3 is built from 15 residues. Unmatched junction bases numbered 7, after V lost 6 bases and J lost 1 base. The CDR3 loop is CASSIEGTGSYEQYF. CDR3 coding DNA: TGTGCCAGCAGCATAGAAGGGACAGGGTCCTACGAGCAGTACTTC.

At least ten counts were recorded for this clonotype. CDR3 DNA sequence: TGCAGTGCTAGTGTCTCGGGACAGGAATTCCAGCCCCAGCATTTT. This codes for CSASVSGQEFQPQHF. The chain is built from TRBV20-1 and TRBJ1-5; 8 bases match TRBD1. CDR3 length equals 15 residues. The germline gives CDR1 DFQATT, CDR2 SNEGSKA (reference sequence). V lost 3 bases to trimming and J lost 7 bases; unmatched junction nucleotides: 11.

V and J are TRBV7-2 and TRBJ2-1; D call uncertain. Germline V gene sequence: CDR1 SGHTA, CDR2 FQGNSA. CDR3 size: 15 residues. Trimming cost V 2 bases and J 0 bases, with 8 bases left between them. CDR3 protein: CASSLKSNSYNEQFF. The CDR3 region has the DNA TGTGCCAGCAGCTTAAAGTCAAACTCCTACAATGAGCAGTTCTTC.

The sample holds a few counts of this clonotype. The genes are TRBV7-2 and TRBJ2-7; D gene uncertain. Trimming stripped 0 bases from V and 5 bases from J, with 8 bases between. The CDR3 consists of 13 residues. Germline values: CDR1 SGHTA, CDR2 FQGNSA. Written as DNA, the CDR3 is TGTGCCAGCAGCTTAGCAAGCGTAAACGAGCAGTACTTC. Its translation: CASSLASVNEQYF.

In this sample, this clonotype turned up a few times. This chain uses TRBV3-1 with TRBJ1-6, with D perhaps matching TRBD1 (6 bases). The V and J ends lost 4 bases and 7 bases respectively, with 14 bases between them. The germline CDR1 and CDR2 sequences are LGHDT and YNNKEL (reference sequence). The CDR3 is 15 residues long. The CDR3 spells CASSRGRGGNSPLHF. CDR3 nucleotides: TGTGCCAGCAGCCGAGGCAGGGGAGGAAATTCACCCCTCCACTTT. Complete variable domain (other parts from reference TRBV3-1 and TRBJ1-6): DTAVSQTPKYLVTQMGNDKSIKCEQNLGHDTMYWYKQDSKKFLKIMFSYNNKELIINETVPNRFSPKSPDKAHLNLHINSLELGDSAVYFCASSRGRGGNSPLHFGNGTRLTVT.

This clonotype occurred a few times. This chain joins TRBV3-1 and TRBJ1-5, with 7 positions matching TRBD1. V dropped 5 bases and J dropped 6; count of bases not matched to a gene: 7. The germline CDR1 and CDR2 sequences are LGHDT and YNNKEL (reference sequence). This CDR3 comprises 14 residues. CDR3 amino acids: CASSSMGDSQPQHF. The CDR3 DNA is TGTGCCAGCAGCTCAATGGGGGACAGTCAGCCCCAGCATTTT.

This clonotype was detected only a few times. The genes are TRBV10-3 and TRBJ1-5, with D uncertain. Trimming cost V 2 bases and J 4 bases, with 9 bases left between them. This CDR3 is built from 14 residues. Germline CDR1 is ENHRY and CDR2 is SYGVKD. DNA for the CDR3: TGTGCCATCAGTGAGGGAAAGGGAAATCAGCCCCAGCATTTT. As protein: CAISEGKGNQPQHF.

V is TRBV12-3 or TRBV12-4 and J is TRBJ2-1, with 9 bases lining up with TRBD2. The junction had 7 bases not matched to a gene; V was cut back by 6 bases and J by 4 bases. CDR3 length equals 15 residues. The CDR3: CASRTSGVHYNEQFF. The CDR3 bases are TGTGCCAGCAGGACTAGCGGAGTCCATTACAATGAGCAGTTCTTC.

This clonotype came up a few times. The genes are TRBV5-1 and TRBJ1-5; D remains unclear. The CDR3 loop spans 14 amino acids. From germline, CDR1 is SGHRS and CDR2 YFSETQ. V lost 4 bases to trimming and J lost 4 bases, with 12 bases between them. The chain's CDR3 is CASSLGEVNQPQHF. CDR3 coding DNA: TGCGCCAGCAGCCTGGGAGAGGTAAATCAGCCCCAGCATTTT.